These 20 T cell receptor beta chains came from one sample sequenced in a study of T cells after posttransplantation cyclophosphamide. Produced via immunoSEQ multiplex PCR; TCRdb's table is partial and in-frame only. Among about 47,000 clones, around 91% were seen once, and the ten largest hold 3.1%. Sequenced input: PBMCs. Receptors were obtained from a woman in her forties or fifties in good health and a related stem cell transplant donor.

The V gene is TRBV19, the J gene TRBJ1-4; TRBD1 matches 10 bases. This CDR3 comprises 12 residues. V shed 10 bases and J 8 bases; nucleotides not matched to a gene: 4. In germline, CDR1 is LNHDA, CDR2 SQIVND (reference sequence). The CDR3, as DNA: TGTGCCACAACGACAGGGGGCGAAAAACTGTTTTTT. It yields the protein CATTTGGEKLFF.

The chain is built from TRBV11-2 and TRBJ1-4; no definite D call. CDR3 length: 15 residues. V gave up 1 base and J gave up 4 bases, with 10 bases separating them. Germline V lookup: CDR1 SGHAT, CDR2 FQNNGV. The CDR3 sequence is CASSLVGGLNEKLFF. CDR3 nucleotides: TGTGCCAGCAGCTTAGTGGGCGGACTTAATGAAAAACTGTTTTTT.

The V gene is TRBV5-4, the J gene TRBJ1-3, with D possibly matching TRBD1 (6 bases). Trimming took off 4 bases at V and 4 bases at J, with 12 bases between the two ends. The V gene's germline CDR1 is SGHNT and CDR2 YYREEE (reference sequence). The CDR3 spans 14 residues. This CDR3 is CASSETGYGNTIYF. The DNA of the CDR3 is TGTGCCAGCAGCGAAACAGGGTACGGAAACACCATATATTTT.

The CDR3 spells CSVGGTDRGSYNEQFF. CDR3 bases: TGCAGCGTTGGGGGAACAGACAGGGGGTCCTACAATGAGCAGTTCTTC. This chain links TRBV29-1 with TRBJ2-1; 9 nucleotides align to TRBD1. Germline values: CDR1 SQVTM, CDR2 ANQGSEA. The CDR3 has 16 residues. After removal of 4 bases from V and 1 base from J, the junction contained 8 bases not matched to a gene.

CDR3 in DNA: TGTGCCAGCAGCTTATACGCAGCGGGGTCCACAGATACGCAGTATTTT. This gives the protein CASSLYAAGSTDTQYF. The V gene is TRBV11-3, the J gene TRBJ2-3; 7 bases are shared with TRBD2. CDR3 length: 16 residues. Germline lookup yields CDR1 SGHNT and CDR2 YENEEA. The V and J ends lost 2 bases and 2 bases, in that order; junction bases with no gene match: 7.

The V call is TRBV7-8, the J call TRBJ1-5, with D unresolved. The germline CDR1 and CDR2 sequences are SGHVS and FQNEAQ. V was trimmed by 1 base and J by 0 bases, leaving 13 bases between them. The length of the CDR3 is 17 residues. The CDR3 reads CASSLGDSGISNQPQHF. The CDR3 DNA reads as TGTGCCAGCAGCTTAGGGGATTCGGGGATTAGCAATCAGCCCCAGCATTTT.

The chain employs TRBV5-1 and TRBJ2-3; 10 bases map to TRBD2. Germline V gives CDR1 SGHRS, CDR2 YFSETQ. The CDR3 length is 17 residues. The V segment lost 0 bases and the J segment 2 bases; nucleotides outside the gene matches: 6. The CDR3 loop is CASSLEPAGGVTDTQYF. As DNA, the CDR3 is TGCGCCAGCAGCTTGGAACCAGCGGGAGGGGTCACAGATACGCAGTATTTT.

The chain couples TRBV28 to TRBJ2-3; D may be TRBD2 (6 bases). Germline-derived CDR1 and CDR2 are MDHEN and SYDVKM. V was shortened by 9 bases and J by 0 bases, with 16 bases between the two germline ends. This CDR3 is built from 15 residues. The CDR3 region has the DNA TGTGCCAGTATAGTCGGCGGGGCTAGCACAGATACGCAGTATTTT. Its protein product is CASIVGGASTDTQYF.

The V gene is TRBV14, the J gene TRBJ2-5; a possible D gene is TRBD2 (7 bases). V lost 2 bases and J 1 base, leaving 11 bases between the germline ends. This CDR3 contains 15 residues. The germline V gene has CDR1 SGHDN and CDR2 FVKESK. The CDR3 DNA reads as TGTGCCAGCAGCCAATTGCGGGGGCTCCAAGAGACCCAGTACTTC. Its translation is CASSQLRGLQETQYF. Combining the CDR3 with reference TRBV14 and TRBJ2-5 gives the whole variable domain EAGVTQFPSHSVIEKGQTVTLRCDPISGHDNLYWYRRVMGKEIKFLLHFVKESKQDESGMPNNRFLAERTGGTYSTLKVQPAELEDSGVYFCASSQLRGLQETQYFGPGTRLLVL.

DNA of the CDR3: TGTGCCTCCGGCGGGGTTGGTGAGCAGTACTTC. The encoded protein is CASGGVGEQYF. The rearrangement joins TRBV10-3 to TRBJ2-7, with a tentative D call TRBD2 (6 bases). Trimming stripped 11 bases from V and 7 bases from J, with 15 bases between. The germline CDR1 and CDR2 sequences are ENHRY and SYGVKD. The CDR3 runs to 11 residues.

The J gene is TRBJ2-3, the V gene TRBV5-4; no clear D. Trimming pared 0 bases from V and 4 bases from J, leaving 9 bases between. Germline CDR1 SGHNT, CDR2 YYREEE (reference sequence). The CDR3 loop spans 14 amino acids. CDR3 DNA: TGTGCCAGCAGCTTGGATGAGTTGCCAGATACGCAGTATTTT. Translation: CASSLDELPDTQYF.

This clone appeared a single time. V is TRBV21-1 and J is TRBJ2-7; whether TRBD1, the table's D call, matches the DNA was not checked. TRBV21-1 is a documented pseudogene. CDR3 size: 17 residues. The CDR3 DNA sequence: TGTGCCAGCAGCAAGTCCCCGACAGGGACCCTTATGAACGAGCAGTACTTC. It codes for CASSKSPTGTLMNEQYF.

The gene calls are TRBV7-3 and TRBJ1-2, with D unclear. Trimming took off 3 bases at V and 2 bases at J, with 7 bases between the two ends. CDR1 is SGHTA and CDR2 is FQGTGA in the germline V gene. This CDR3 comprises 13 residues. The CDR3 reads CASSFTVNYGYTF. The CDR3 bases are TGTGCCAGCAGCTTTACGGTGAACTATGGCTACACCTTC.

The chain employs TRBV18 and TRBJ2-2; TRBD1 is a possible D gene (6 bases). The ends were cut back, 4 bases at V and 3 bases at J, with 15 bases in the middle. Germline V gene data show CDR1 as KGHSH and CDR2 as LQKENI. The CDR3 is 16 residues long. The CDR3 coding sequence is TGTGCCAGCTCACGCCTCATGGGGGCGGACACCGGGGAGCTGTTTTTT. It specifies CASSRLMGADTGELFF.

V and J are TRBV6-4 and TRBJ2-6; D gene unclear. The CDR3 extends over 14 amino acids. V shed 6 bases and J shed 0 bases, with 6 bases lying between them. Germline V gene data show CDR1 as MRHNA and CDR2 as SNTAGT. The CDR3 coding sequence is TGTGCCAGCAGGGCGGACTCTGGGGCCAACGTCCTGACTTTC. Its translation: CASRADSGANVLTF.

CDR3 residues: CSIRTGTYEQYF. In DNA form, the CDR3 reads TGCAGCATACGGACGGGAACCTACGAGCAGTACTTC. The rearrangement uses TRBV29-1 and TRBJ2-7; maybe TRBD2 (5 bases). Trimming took 8 bases from V and 2 from J, leaving 13 bases between them. The CDR3 covers 12 residues. The germline CDR1 and CDR2 sequences are SQVTM and ANQGSEA.

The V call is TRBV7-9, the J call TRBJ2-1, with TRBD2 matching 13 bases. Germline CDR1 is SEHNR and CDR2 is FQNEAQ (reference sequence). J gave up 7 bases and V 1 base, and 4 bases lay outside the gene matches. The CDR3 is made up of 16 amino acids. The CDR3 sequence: CASSLELAGGGNEQFF. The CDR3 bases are TGTGCCAGCAGCTTAGAACTAGCGGGAGGGGGGAATGAGCAGTTCTTC.

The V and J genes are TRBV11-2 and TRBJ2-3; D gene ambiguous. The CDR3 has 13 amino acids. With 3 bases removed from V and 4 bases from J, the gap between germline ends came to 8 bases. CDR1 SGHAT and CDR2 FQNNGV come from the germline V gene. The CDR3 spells CASSFDRSDTQYF. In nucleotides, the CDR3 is TGTGCCAGCAGCTTCGATCGGTCAGATACGCAGTATTTT.

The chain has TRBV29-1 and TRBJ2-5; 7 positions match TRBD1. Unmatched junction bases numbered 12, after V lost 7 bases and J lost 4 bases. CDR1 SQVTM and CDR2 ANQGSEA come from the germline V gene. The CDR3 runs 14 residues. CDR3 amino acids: CSATTGVVGETQYF. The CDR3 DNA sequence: TGCAGCGCTACAACAGGGGTGGTCGGAGAGACCCAGTACTTC.

The DNA for the CDR3 is TGTGCCAGCAGCTTAAAAGGGACTGCTTTCTTT. Its translation is CASSLKGTAFF. The V call is TRBV11-2, the J call TRBJ1-1, with TRBD1 as a possible D gene (5 bases). CDR1 SGHAT and CDR2 FQNNGV come from the germline V gene. V lost 2 bases, J lost 11 bases, and 9 bases lay in between. There are 11 residues in the CDR3.